The 2 T cell receptor beta chains given below trace back to one sample, sequenced in a study of shared clonotypes between healthy human individuals (dated by TCRdb to 2020 to 2022). The method was the immunoSEQ multiplex PCR assay. TCRdb mirrors the immuneACCESS table, restricted to in-frame sequences. Some clones are absent from its copies; in checked studies, under half trace to an unresolved V gene, and the reason for the others is unknown. The sample table records about 730,000 clones; just under 75% of these occur just once. About 1.7% of the sample comes from the top ten. Source material: memory CD4+ T cells sorted from blood. Read against the paper, the sample's cell subset or site label means: CD45RA-negative fraction. These receptors were collected from a woman aged 30 to 39 in good health.

This chain connects TRBV6-5 to TRBJ1-4; possibly TRBD1 for D (5 bases). V was cut by 2 bases and J by 7 bases, with 17 bases left in between. This CDR3 comprises 16 residues. In germline, CDR1 is MNHEY, CDR2 SVGAGI. CDR3 loop: CASSYGGGRRGEKLFF. The DNA of the CDR3 is TGTGCCAGCAGTTACGGGGGAGGACGGCGGGGTGAAAAACTGTTTTTT.

The genes are TRBV15 and TRBJ2-2, with D unclear. This CDR3 spans 18 amino acids. V was shortened by 1 base and J by 0 bases, with 15 bases between the two germline ends. Germline V lookup: CDR1 LNHNV, CDR2 YYDKDF (reference sequence). CDR3 in amino acids: CATSRGPPATSNTGELFF. CDR3 DNA: TGTGCCACCAGCAGAGGGCCCCCCGCAACGTCGAACACCGGGGAGCTGTTTTTT. Based on the CDR3 plus reference TRBV15 and TRBJ2-2, the full variable domain is DAMVIQNPRYQVTQFGKPVTLSCSQTLNHNVMYWYQQKSSQAPKLLFHYYDKDFNNEADTPDNFQSRRPNTSFCFLDIRSPGLGDTAMYLCATSRGPPATSNTGELFFGEGSRLTVL.